The entry below describes one T cell receptor beta chain. The antigen it binds to is not known. No clone much larger than this one lies a single base away; base qualities are absent. The immunoSEQ Assay, a bias-controlled multiplex PCR, was used to amplify TCRbeta CDR3 regions from genomic DNA. Under the source paper's analysis protocol: Nucleated cell counts per sample were estimated from amplification of reference gene primers within the assay. To quantify the absolute abundance of each unique TCRbeta CDR3 rearrangement, sequence reads were collapsed and filtered. For each sample, productive Simpson clonality was calculated as the square root of Simpson's diversity index over productive rearrangements. TCRdb stores this immuneACCESS table with in-frame sequences only. Part of the clones is absent; in the studies checked, under half of the shortfall reflects unresolved V genes, and no reason is known for the rest. The DNA gave D and trimming, while V, J and clone size come from that table. The sample table lists 350,000 or so clones, approximately 91% of them with a count of one. The ten most abundant clones make up over 1% of the sample.

In the prospective study, participants were 18 to 89 years old, resided in under 30 geographic areas of the United States, and were enrolled through a virtual design. To assign participants to cohorts, the prospective study relied on clinical history that participants themselves reported in a screening survey and a study questionnaire. Exposed participants had been in contact with someone with a PCR-confirmed or clinician-diagnosed COVID-19 case within 2 weeks of study entry. In the prospective study, mobile phlebotomists collected whole blood, serum and a nasopharyngeal or oropharyngeal swab from each participant. Over a roughly two-month period, participants in the prospective study had the option of providing additional blood draws and questionnaires. Prospective study blood samples were shipped either frozen or at room temperature before DNA extraction. These data are taken from a study of blood T cell repertoires in COVID-19 (dated by TCRdb to the early 2020s). Regarding the study in general: The collaborator samples originated in the United States, Italy and Spain and spanned the acute and convalescent phases of COVID-19. A freely available public database, intended as a resource for researchers studying the immune response to SARS-CoV-2, is where the repertoires were released. Where HLA class I and class II types were available, the types were taken from metadata supplied by the sample provider, not from assay-based typing. The samples were drawn from the first 160 participants of the ongoing ImmuneRACE study and from more than 1,000 subjects provided by 6 global collaborators. Deeply sampled blood TCRbeta repertoires from subjects exposed to, actively infected with, or recovered from COVID-19 were included in the dataset. A de-identified subject ID, COVID-19 status, age in years and sex were almost always included in the sample metadata. The material from the prospective study consisted of cDNA or gDNA derived from T cells, B-cell-depleted T cells, or PBMCs.

On the study overall, not on this receptor specifically: How much clinical and demographic metadata was included differed by source and by participant, and the metadata was provided uncurated.

Sequences were obtained from PBMCs or T cells enriched from blood (not recorded which). The receptor comes from a woman under 40 who had been exposed to COVID-19.

The CDR3 protein is CASSVGGQGASYEQYF. The sequenced DNA is TGTGCCAGCAGCGTAGGGGGACAGGGGGCGTCCTACGAGCAGTACTTC. This sequence uses TRBV9 and TRBJ2-7; TRBD1 fits 12 bases in the junction. Its CDR3 holds 16 amino acids, cysteine through phenylalanine. The retained sequence is limited to the CDR3, 48 bases, with the frame set at the first base. Relative to germline, V is missing 0 bases and J is missing 1 base, with 2 bases of the junction outside any gene match. CDR1 SGDLS and CDR2 YYNGEE are derived from the germline V gene.